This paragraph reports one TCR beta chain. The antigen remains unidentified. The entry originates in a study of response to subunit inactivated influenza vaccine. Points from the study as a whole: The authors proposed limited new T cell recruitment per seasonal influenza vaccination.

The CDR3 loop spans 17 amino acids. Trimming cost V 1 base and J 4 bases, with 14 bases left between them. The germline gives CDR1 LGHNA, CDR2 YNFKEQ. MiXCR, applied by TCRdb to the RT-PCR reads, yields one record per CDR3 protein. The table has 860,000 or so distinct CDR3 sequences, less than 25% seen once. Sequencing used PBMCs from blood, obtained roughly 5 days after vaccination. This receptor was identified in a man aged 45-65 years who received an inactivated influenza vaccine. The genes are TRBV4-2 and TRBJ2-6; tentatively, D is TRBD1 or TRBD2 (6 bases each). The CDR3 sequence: CASSQAGAISGANVLTF. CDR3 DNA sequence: TGTGCCAGCAGCCAAGCGGGGGCAATTTCGGGGGCCAACGTCCTGACTTTC.